The 18 T cell receptor beta chains below come from one sample, sequenced in a study of radiation and T cells in renal cell carcinoma. Libraries were prepared by immunoSEQ multiplex PCR; TCRdb keeps only in-frame clonotypes and omits some of them. The sample gives some 120,000 clones, over 75% of which show up once; roughly 6.2% is in the top ten. Sample time point: blood 2 weeks post-SBRT. Described treatment: 15 Gy SBRT to primary tumor, nephrectomy 4 weeks later. The source was blood, collected from a patient whose treatment included radiotherapy and nephrectomy. These receptor sequences come from a man in his fifties or sixties with renal cell carcinoma.

The CDR3 DNA sequence: TGTGCCAGCAGCTTACTCGGGGAGGAGCTATCATACAATGAGCAGTTCTTC. This gives the protein CASSLLGEELSYNEQFF. The gene calls are TRBV7-8 and TRBJ2-1; maybe TRBD2 (6 bases). The CDR3 is 17 amino acids. V was clipped by 2 bases and J by 4 bases, with 18 bases between them. The V gene's germline CDR1 is SGHVS and CDR2 FQNEAQ.

V is TRBV21-1 and J is TRBJ1-3; TRBD1, as called in the table, went unchecked against the DNA. TRBV21-1 has pseudogene status. The CDR3 extends over 19 amino acids. The CDR3 region has the DNA TGTGCCAGCCCCCAAACCGGGACAGGGACCCCTAGACCTGGAAACACCATATATTTT. As protein: CASPQTGTGTPRPGNTIYF.

This chain links TRBV7-8 with TRBJ2-7, with D possibly TRBD2 on 6 matching bases. CDR1 SGHVS and CDR2 FQNEAQ come from the germline V gene. V lost 1 base, J lost 2 bases, and 21 bases lay in between. The length of the CDR3 is 18 residues. This chain's CDR3 is CASSLGRAGLPPPYEQYF. DNA of the CDR3: TGTGCCAGCAGCTTAGGCCGGGCTGGACTACCCCCTCCCTACGAGCAGTACTTC.

The sample holds one count of this clone. The CDR3 sequence is CASSYGTWTSGYNEQFF. The CDR3 DNA reads TGTGCCAGCAGCTACGGGACCTGGACTAGCGGTTACAATGAGCAGTTCTTC. This chain joins TRBV11-3 and TRBJ2-1; 10 positions match TRBD2. The germline V gene has CDR1 SGHNT and CDR2 YENEEA. V lost 4 bases and J lost 4; bases outside the gene matches: 10. This CDR3 has 17 residues.

The chain employs TRBV19 and TRBJ2-2; 10 nucleotides line up with TRBD2. The CDR3 runs to 16 residues. Germline-derived CDR1 and CDR2 are LNHDA and SQIVND (reference sequence). Germline trimming cut 5 bases from V and 6 bases from J; bases unmatched to any gene: 9. For the CDR3, the DNA is TGTGCCAGTAGTCCTAGCGGGAGCGGAATCTCCGGGGAGCTGTTTTTT. Its translation is CASSPSGSGISGELFF.

This clone was picked up one time. The rearrangement links TRBV7-2 to TRBJ2-1; 9 bases agree with TRBD2. Germline V gene data show CDR1 as SGHTA and CDR2 as FQGNSA. The ends lost 6 bases at V and 5 bases at J; junction bases unmatched: 8. The CDR3 runs 15 residues. The CDR3 region is CASRYRGGANNEQFF. The CDR3 nucleotides are TGTGCCAGCAGGTATCGCGGGGGGGCCAACAATGAGCAGTTCTTC. The complete variable domain, with remaining parts taken from reference TRBV7-2 and TRBJ2-1, reads GAGVSQSPSNKVTEKGKDVELRCDPISGHTALYWYRQSLGQGLEFLIYFQGNSAPDKSGLPSDRFSAERTGGSVSTLTIQRTQQEDSAVYLCASRYRGGANNEQFFGPGTRLTVL.

The chain uses TRBV28 and TRBJ1-2; 7 bases map to TRBD1. This CDR3 comprises 12 residues. The germline V gene has CDR1 MDHEN and CDR2 SYDVKM. Germline trimming cut 10 bases from V and 8 bases from J; bases unmatched to any gene: 10. CDR3 region: CATETGRDGYTF. The CDR3 nucleotides are TGTGCCACCGAGACAGGGAGGGACGGCTACACCTTC.

CDR3 sequence reads: CASSTSLGNTEAFF. The CDR3 bases are TGCGCCAGCAGCACCTCATTGGGGAACACTGAAGCTTTCTTT. The chain combines TRBV5-1 with TRBJ1-1; unclear D gene. This CDR3 has 14 residues. Germline V CDR1 and CDR2: SGHRS, YFSETQ. Trimming took 4 bases from V and 1 from J, leaving 11 bases between them.

The rearrangement links TRBV2 to TRBJ1-2, with D hard to call. The V and J ends lost 0 bases and 0 bases respectively, with 11 bases between them. CDR3 length: 16 residues. Germline values: CDR1 SNHLY, CDR2 FYNNEI. The CDR3 DNA reads as TGTGCCAGCAGTGAAGCGATAGGCAGAACTAACTATGGCTACACCTTC. Protein: CASSEAIGRTNYGYTF.

The sample holds one count of this clone. The chain couples TRBV9 to TRBJ1-4; D is unclear. V gave up 3 bases and J gave up 3 bases, with 12 bases separating them. The germline CDR1 and CDR2 sequences are SGDLS and YYNGEE. The CDR3 totals 15 residues. The CDR3 protein is CASSGAGRANEKLFF. The CDR3 DNA is TGTGCCAGCAGCGGGGCGGGGAGAGCTAATGAAAAACTGTTTTTT.

The chain combines TRBV5-1 with TRBJ2-5; D possibly corresponds to TRBD1 (6 bases). Germline CDR1 is SGHRS and CDR2 is YFSETQ. The CDR3 sequence is 14 residues long. The V gene lost 0 bases and the J gene lost 3 bases, with 9 bases spanning the gap. Here the CDR3 reads CASSLGAGEETQYF. Here the CDR3 DNA reads TGCGCCAGCAGCTTGGGTGCAGGGGAAGAGACCCAGTACTTC.

This sequence joins TRBV9 and TRBJ2-7; D is perhaps TRBD2 (5 bases). CDR1 SGDLS and CDR2 YYNGEE come from the germline V gene. Trimming removed 0 bases from V and 6 bases from J, with 16 bases in between. CDR3 size: 15 residues. The CDR3 loop reads CASSVGSVGGGEQYF. The CDR3, as DNA: TGTGCCAGCAGCGTAGGTTCAGTAGGCGGAGGCGAGCAGTACTTC.

The chain combines TRBV5-1 with TRBJ2-3; 14 bases are a match to TRBD2. The germline V gene encodes CDR1 SGHRS and CDR2 YFSETQ. This CDR3 contains 17 residues. The ends lost 4 bases at V and 4 bases at J; junction bases unmatched: 8. The CDR3 loop reads CASSLGLAGDFADTQYF. The DNA for the CDR3 is TGCGCCAGCAGCCTGGGACTAGCGGGAGATTTCGCAGATACGCAGTATTTT.

The rearrangement uses TRBV7-9 and TRBJ1-1; possible D gene TRBD1, 6 bases. V dropped 3 bases and J dropped 5 bases, with 10 bases sitting between them. This CDR3 comprises 13 residues. Germline CDR1 SEHNR, CDR2 FQNEAQ (reference sequence). The CDR3 sequence is CASSFGGNTEAFF. CDR3 DNA: TGTGCCAGCAGCTTTGGGGGCAATACTGAAGCTTTCTTT.

This clone was counted a single time. This chain joins TRBV6-1 and TRBJ2-7; 10 bases are a match to TRBD1. CDR1 is MNHNS, CDR2 SASEGT, per germline. The CDR3 has 14 amino acids. V lost 7 bases and J lost 0; bases outside the gene matches: 3. The CDR3 DNA reads TGTGCCAGCACCCGGACAGGGGGCTCCTACGAGCAGTACTTC. Encoded protein: CASTRTGGSYEQYF.

The V call is TRBV5-4, the J call TRBJ2-1, with TRBD2 matching over 7 bases. V shed 1 base and J 8 bases; nucleotides not matched to a gene: 6. The germline CDR1 and CDR2 sequences are SGHNT and YYREEE (reference sequence). This CDR3 region has 14 residues. CDR3 nucleotide sequence: TGTGCCAGCAGCTTGTGGGGGAGGGGCCATGAGCAGTTCTTC. As protein: CASSLWGRGHEQFF. Based on the CDR3 plus reference TRBV5-4 and TRBJ2-1, the full variable domain is ETGVTQSPTHLIKTRGQQVTLRCSSQSGHNTVSWYQQALGQGPQFIFQYYREEENGRGNFPPRFSGLQFPNYSSELNVNALELDDSALYLCASSLWGRGHEQFFGPGTRLTVL.

This chain joins TRBV6-4 and TRBJ1-1; D remains ambiguous. CDR1 MRHNA and CDR2 SNTAGT come from the germline V gene. CDR3 length: 13 amino acids. V lost 3 bases and J 1 base, leaving 6 bases between the germline ends. This chain's CDR3 is CASSEQENTEAFF. The CDR3 nucleotides read TGTGCCAGCAGTGAGCAGGAGAACACTGAAGCTTTCTTT.

This chain joins TRBV7-2 and TRBJ1-1; 7 nucleotides align to TRBD1. The germline V gene has CDR1 SGHTA and CDR2 FQGNSA. The CDR3 covers 14 residues. V was clipped by 4 bases and J by 1 base; unmatched bases: 3. The CDR3 loop reads CASSYGTANTEAFF. The CDR3 nucleotides read TGTGCCAGCAGCTACGGGACAGCGAACACTGAAGCTTTCTTT.